This passage covers 14 T cell receptor beta chains from one sample sequenced in a study of cytomegalovirus exposure and HLA in healthy donors. Sequenced by immunoSEQ multiplex PCR; TCRdb stores in-frame clones only, minus some. The sample lists approximately 200,000 clones, more than 75% occurring once. Sequences were obtained from PBMCs. All receptors come from a man aged 18-30 years in good health and CMV-seropositive.

A single count supports this clone. The chain recombines TRBV6-5 with TRBJ2-7; weak D call: TRBD1 (5 bases). Germline V gives CDR1 MNHEY, CDR2 SVGAGI. The V end was cut by 6 bases, the J end by 4 bases, with 13 bases between. The CDR3 has 13 amino acids. This chain's CDR3 is CASRQGVGYEQYF. CDR3 in DNA: TGTGCCAGCAGGCAAGGGGTAGGTTACGAGCAGTACTTC.

The V call is TRBV6-1, the J call TRBJ1-1, with TRBD1 as a possible D gene (5 bases). The CDR3 length is 16 residues. With 2 bases removed from V and 4 bases from J, the gap between germline ends came to 17 bases. Looked up from germline, CDR1 is MNHNS and CDR2 is SASEGT. The CDR3 DNA sequence: TGTGCCAGCAGTGAATCCGGAGGGGCTTGGGGCACTGAAGCTTTCTTT. It yields the protein CASSESGGAWGTEAFF.

This clone was detected only a few times. This chain joins TRBV5-1 and TRBJ2-1; a weak D match, TRBD1 (5 bases). Germline V gene sequence: CDR1 SGHRS, CDR2 YFSETQ. V lost 1 base and J lost 6, with 11 bases in between. The CDR3 extends over 14 amino acids. CDR3 nucleotides: TGCGCCAGCAGCTTGATCACAGGTGTCAATGAGCAGTTCTTC. Its protein is CASSLITGVNEQFF. Looking up the rest from reference TRBV5-1 and TRBJ2-1 gives the full variable domain: KAGVTQTPRYLIKTRGQQVTLSCSPISGHRSVSWYQQTPGQGLQFLFEYFSETQRNKGNFPGRFSGRQFSNSRSEMNVSTLELGDSALYLCASSLITGVNEQFFGPGTRLTVL.

Only a few counts were recorded for this clone. The V call is TRBV9, the J call TRBJ2-2, with D unresolved. V lost 0 bases to trimming and J lost 8 bases, with 5 bases between them. The CDR3 is 12 amino acids. Germline-derived CDR1 and CDR2 are SGDLS and YYNGEE. The DNA of the CDR3 is TGTGCCAGCAGCGTAGTAGAGGGGGAGCTGTTTTTT. Its translation: CASSVVEGELFF.

The genes are TRBV5-6 and TRBJ2-7; a weak D match, TRBD2 (5 bases). V was pared by 4 bases and J by 7 bases, with 18 bases between. CDR3 length: 14 amino acids. Germline values: CDR1 SGHDT, CDR2 YYEEEE. The CDR3 DNA is TGTGCCAGCAGCCCTATAACCGGGGATTGGGAGCAGTACTTC. It yields the protein CASSPITGDWEQYF.

Only a few counts were recorded for this clone. The chain recombines TRBV4-1 with TRBJ1-2; the D gene is possibly TRBD1 (6 bases). Between the trimmed V and J ends, which lost 1 base and 1 base, there was a span of 10 bases. CDR1 and CDR2 (germline): MGHRA, YSYEKL. The CDR3 runs 15 residues. The CDR3: CASSQGPDSNYGYTF. CDR3 bases: TGCGCCAGCAGCCAAGGGCCGGACAGTAACTATGGCTACACCTTC.

The chain employs TRBV6-1 and TRBJ2-3; D is unresolved. Germline values: CDR1 MNHNS, CDR2 SASEGT. The CDR3 runs 15 residues. With 0 bases removed from V and 2 bases from J, the gap between germline ends came to 9 bases. The CDR3 region has the DNA TGTGCCAGCAGTGAAGCGTGGCGGTTCACAGATACGCAGTATTTT. Amino acid sequence: CASSEAWRFTDTQYF.

The rearrangement uses TRBV15 and TRBJ2-1; 7 nucleotides match TRBD1. The germline CDR1 and CDR2 sequences are LNHNV and YYDKDF (reference sequence). The CDR3 is 14 amino acids. V lost 2 bases to trimming and J lost 7 bases; unmatched junction nucleotides: 5. CDR3 coding DNA: TGTGCCACCAGCAGAACAGGGGCCTGGAATGAGCAGTTCTTC. This sequence encodes CATSRTGAWNEQFF.

The chain couples TRBV19 to TRBJ2-5; D unclear. V lost 3 bases and J 4 bases, leaving 9 bases between the germline ends. Germline assignment: CDR1 LNHDA and CDR2 SQIVND (reference sequence). The CDR3 sequence is 13 residues long. The CDR3 sequence is CASSIGHRETQYF. Here the CDR3 DNA reads TGTGCCAGTAGTATTGGCCATCGAGAGACCCAGTACTTC. The full variable domain, completed using reference TRBV19 and TRBJ2-5, is DGGITQSPKYLFRKEGQNVTLSCEQNLNHDAMYWYRQDPGQGLRLIYYSQIVNDFQKGDIAEGYSVSREKKESFPLTVTSAQKNPTAFYLCASSIGHRETQYFGPGTRLLVL.

The rearrangement uses TRBV12-5 and TRBJ2-1; the match to TRBD2 covers 10 bases. Germline CDR1 reads LGHNT; CDR2 reads FRNRAP. The CDR3 is 17 residues long. V lost 5 bases and J lost 0; bases outside the gene matches: 7. CDR3 sequence (DNA): TGTGCTAGTGGTCCCCGAGCGGGAGGGGTCTCCTACAATGAGCAGTTCTTC. Its protein product is CASGPRAGGVSYNEQFF.

The chain combines TRBV7-3 with TRBJ2-1; possible D gene TRBD2, 6 bases. V was pared by 5 bases and J by 8 bases, with 22 bases between. The germline V gene encodes CDR1 SGHTA and CDR2 FQGTGA. This CDR3 region has 16 residues. The CDR3: CASSERGIGFGDEQFF. The CDR3 nucleotides are TGTGCCAGCAGCGAACGGGGGATCGGGTTTGGCGATGAGCAGTTCTTC.

The chain links TRBV7-2 to TRBJ2-1, with a tentative D call TRBD2 (6 bases). CDR1 and CDR2 from the germline V gene are SGHTA and FQGNSA. The V end was cut by 5 bases, the J end by 3 bases, with 11 bases between. The CDR3 sequence is 14 residues long. The CDR3 nucleotides are TGTGCCAGCAGCGGGGACTCTCTCTACAATGAGCAGTTCTTC. It yields the protein CASSGDSLYNEQFF. Complete variable domain (other parts from reference TRBV7-2 and TRBJ2-1): GAGVSQSPSNKVTEKGKDVELRCDPISGHTALYWYRQSLGQGLEFLIYFQGNSAPDKSGLPSDRFSAERTGGSVSTLTIQRTQQEDSAVYLCASSGDSLYNEQFFGPGTRLTVL.

V usage is TRBV27 and J usage is TRBJ2-4; TRBD2 aligns across 8 bases. CDR1 MNHEY and CDR2 SMNVEV come from the germline V gene (reference sequence). V lost 11 bases, J lost 5 bases, and 11 bases stayed unmatched. This CDR3 spans 14 amino acids. The CDR3: CAFRASGQENIQYF. The CDR3 DNA sequence: TGTGCCTTTCGGGCTAGCGGGCAAGAAAACATTCAGTACTTC.

This clone has a single count. The chain has TRBV11-1 and TRBJ2-3, with D unclear. Germline values: CDR1 SGHAT, CDR2 FQDESV (reference sequence). The CDR3 is made up of 15 amino acids. V was cut by 1 base and J by 0 bases, with 8 bases left in between. The CDR3 sequence: CASSLGHGSTDTQYF. The CDR3 DNA is TGTGCCAGCAGCTTAGGCCACGGGAGCACAGATACGCAGTATTTT.